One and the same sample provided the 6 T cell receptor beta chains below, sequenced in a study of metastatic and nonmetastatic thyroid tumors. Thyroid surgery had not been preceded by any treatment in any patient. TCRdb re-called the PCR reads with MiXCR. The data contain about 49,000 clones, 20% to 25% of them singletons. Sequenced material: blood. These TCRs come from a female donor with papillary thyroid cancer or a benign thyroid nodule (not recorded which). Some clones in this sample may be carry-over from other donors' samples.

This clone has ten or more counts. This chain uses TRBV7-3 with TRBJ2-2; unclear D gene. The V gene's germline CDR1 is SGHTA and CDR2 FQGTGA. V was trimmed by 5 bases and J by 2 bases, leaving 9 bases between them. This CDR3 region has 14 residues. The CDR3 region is CASSPGPNTGELFF. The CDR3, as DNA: TGTGCCAGCAGCCCCGGGCCCAACACCGGGGAGCTGTTTTTT. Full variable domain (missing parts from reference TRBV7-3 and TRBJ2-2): GAGVSQTPSNKVTEKGKYVELRCDPISGHTALYWYRQSLGQGPEFLIYFQGTGAADDSGLPNDRFFAVRPEGSVSTLKIQRTERGDSAVYLCASSPGPNTGELFFGEGSRLTVL.

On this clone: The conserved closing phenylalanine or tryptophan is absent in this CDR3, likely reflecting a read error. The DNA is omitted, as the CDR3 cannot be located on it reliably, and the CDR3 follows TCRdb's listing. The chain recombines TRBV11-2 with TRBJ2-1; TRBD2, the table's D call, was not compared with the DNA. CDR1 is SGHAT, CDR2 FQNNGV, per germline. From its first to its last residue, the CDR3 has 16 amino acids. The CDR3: CASSSRGLAGNNEHFL.

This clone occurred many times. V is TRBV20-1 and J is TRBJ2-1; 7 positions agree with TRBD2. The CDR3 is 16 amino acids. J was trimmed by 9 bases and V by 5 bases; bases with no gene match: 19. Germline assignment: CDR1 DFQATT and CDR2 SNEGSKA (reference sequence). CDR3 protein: CSAGIFLAGEYGEQFF. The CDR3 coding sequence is TGCAGTGCTGGAATATTTTTGGCGGGAGAGTATGGTGAGCAGTTCTTC.

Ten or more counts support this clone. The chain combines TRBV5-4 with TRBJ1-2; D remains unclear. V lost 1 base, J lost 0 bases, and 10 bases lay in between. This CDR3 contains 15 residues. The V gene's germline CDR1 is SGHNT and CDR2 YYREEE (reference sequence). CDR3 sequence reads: CASSLRQPSNYGYTF. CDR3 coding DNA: TGTGCCAGCAGCTTGCGGCAGCCTTCTAACTATGGCTACACCTTC. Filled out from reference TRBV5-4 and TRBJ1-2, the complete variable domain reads ETGVTQSPTHLIKTRGQQVTLRCSSQSGHNTVSWYQQALGQGPQFIFQYYREEENGRGNFPPRFSGLQFPNYSSELNVNALELDDSALYLCASSLRQPSNYGYTFGSGTRLTVV.

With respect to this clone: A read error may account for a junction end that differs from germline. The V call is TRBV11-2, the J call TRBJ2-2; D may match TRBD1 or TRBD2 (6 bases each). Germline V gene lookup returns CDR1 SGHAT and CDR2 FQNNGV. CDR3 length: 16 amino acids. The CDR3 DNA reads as TGTGCGAGCAGCTTGGAGAGAGGAGGGGACACCAGGGAGCTGTTTTTT. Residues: CASSLERGGDTRELFF.

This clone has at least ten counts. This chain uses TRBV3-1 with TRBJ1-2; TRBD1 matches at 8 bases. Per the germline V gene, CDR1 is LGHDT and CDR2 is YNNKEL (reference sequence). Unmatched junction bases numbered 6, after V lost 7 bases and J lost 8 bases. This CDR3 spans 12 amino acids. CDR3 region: CASTLQGVGYTF. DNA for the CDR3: TGTGCCAGCACCCTACAGGGGGTAGGCTACACCTTC.